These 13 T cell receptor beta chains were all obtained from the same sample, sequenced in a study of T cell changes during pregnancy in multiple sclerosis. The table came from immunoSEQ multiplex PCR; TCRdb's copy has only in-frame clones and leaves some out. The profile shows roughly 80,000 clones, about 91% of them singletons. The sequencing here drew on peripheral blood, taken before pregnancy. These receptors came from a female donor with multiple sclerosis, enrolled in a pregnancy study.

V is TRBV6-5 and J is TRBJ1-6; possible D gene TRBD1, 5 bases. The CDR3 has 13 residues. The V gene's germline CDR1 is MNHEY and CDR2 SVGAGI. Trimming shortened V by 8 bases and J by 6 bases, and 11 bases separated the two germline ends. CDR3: CASPSGGNSPLHF. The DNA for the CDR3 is TGTGCCAGCCCCTCGGGGGGTAATTCACCCCTCCACTTT.

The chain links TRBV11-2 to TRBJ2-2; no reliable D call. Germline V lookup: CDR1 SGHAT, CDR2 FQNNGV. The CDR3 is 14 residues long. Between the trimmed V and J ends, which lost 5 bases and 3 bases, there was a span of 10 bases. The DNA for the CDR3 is TGTGCCAGCAGCCCTAAAATGGACACCGGGGAGCTGTTTTTT. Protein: CASSPKMDTGELFF.

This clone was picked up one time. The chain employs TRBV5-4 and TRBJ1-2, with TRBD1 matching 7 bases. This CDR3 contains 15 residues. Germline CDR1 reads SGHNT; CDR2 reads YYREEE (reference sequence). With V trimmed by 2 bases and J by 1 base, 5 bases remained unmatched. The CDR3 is CASSFDRQGNYGYTF. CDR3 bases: TGTGCCAGCAGCTTCGATCGACAGGGTAACTATGGCTACACCTTC.

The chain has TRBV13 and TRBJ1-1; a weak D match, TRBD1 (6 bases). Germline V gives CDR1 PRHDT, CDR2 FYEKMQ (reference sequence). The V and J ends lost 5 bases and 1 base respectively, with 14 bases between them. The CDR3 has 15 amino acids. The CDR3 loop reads CASSVPTGKNTEAFF. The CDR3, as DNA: TGTGCCAGCAGCGTCCCAACAGGGAAGAACACTGAAGCTTTCTTT.

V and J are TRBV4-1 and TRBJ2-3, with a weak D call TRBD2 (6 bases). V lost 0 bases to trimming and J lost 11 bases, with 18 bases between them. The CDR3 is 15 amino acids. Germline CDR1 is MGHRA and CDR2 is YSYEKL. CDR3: CASSQEAGSLYGQYF. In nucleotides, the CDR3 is TGCGCCAGCAGCCAAGAAGCCGGGAGCTTATACGGGCAGTATTTT.

CDR3 sequence: CASSLADRGLYEQYF. CDR3 coding DNA: TGTGCCAGCAGCTTAGCGGACAGGGGGCTGTACGAGCAGTACTTC. The gene calls are TRBV7-6 and TRBJ2-7, with 11 bases matching TRBD1. This CDR3 is built from 15 residues. Germline trimming cut 0 bases from V and 4 bases from J; bases unmatched to any gene: 2. Germline CDR1 SGHVS, CDR2 FNYEAQ.

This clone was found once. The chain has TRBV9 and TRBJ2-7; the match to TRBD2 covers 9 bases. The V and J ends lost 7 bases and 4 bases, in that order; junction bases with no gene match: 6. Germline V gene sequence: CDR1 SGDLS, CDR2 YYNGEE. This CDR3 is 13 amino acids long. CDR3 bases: TGTGCCAGCCGGGCTAGCGGGGAATACGAGCAGTACTTC. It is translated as CASRASGEYEQYF.

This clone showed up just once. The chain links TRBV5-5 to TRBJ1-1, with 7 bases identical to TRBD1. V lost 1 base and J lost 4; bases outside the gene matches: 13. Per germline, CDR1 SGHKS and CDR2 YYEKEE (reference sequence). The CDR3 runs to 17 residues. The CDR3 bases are TGTGCCAGCAGCTTGTGGTTCACAGGGGAGTTAGGCACTGAAGCTTTCTTT. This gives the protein CASSLWFTGELGTEAFF.

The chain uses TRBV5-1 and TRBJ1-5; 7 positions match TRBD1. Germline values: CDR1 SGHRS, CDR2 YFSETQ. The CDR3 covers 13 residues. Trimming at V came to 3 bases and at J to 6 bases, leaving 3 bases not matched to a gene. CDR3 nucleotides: TGCGCCAGCAGCTCCTACAGGGGTCAGCCCCAGCATTTT. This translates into CASSSYRGQPQHF.

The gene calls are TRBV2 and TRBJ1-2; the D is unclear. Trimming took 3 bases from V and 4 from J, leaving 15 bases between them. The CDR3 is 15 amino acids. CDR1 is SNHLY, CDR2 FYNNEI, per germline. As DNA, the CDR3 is TGTGCCAGCAGTGAGACTAACAGCAGACCCTATGGCTACACCTTC. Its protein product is CASSETNSRPYGYTF.

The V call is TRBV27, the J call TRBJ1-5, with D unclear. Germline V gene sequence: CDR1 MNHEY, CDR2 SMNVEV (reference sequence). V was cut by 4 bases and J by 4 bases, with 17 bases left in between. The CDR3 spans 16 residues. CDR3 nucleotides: TGTGCCAGCAGTTGGGTGATTTCAGGTGAGAATCAGCCCCAGCATTTT. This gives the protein CASSWVISGENQPQHF.

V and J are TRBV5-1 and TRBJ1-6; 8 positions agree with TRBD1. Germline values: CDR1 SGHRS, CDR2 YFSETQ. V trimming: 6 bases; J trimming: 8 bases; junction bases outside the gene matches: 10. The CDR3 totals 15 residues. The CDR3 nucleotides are TGCGCCAGCAAAACTCCGGACAGGGCAGATTCACCCCTCCACTTT. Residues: CASKTPDRADSPLHF.

In DNA, the CDR3 is TGTGCCAGCAGCTTAGGCACGGGATTTTACGAGCAGTACTTC. Amino acid sequence: CASSLGTGFYEQYF. V and J are TRBV11-3 and TRBJ2-7; TRBD2 is a possible D gene (5 bases). CDR3 length: 14 amino acids. The V gene lost 1 base and the J gene lost 4 bases, with 11 bases spanning the gap. Germline CDR1 reads SGHNT; CDR2 reads YENEEA. Filled out from reference TRBV11-3 and TRBJ2-7, the complete variable domain reads EAGVVQSPRYKIIEKKQPVAFWCNPISGHNTLYWYLQNLGQGPELLIRYENEEAVDDSQLPKDRFSAERLKGVDSTLKIQPAELGDSAVYLCASSLGTGFYEQYFGPGTRLTVT.